What follows are 3 T cell receptor beta chains derived from one specimen sequenced in a study of T cell changes during pregnancy in multiple sclerosis. The method was immunoSEQ multiplex PCR; TCRdb's version includes in-frame clones alone and lacks a portion of them. The sample carries about 89,000 clones, 90% to 95% recorded once. The sample consisted of peripheral blood, taken in the third trimester of pregnancy. The receptor source for this set is a female donor with multiple sclerosis, enrolled in a pregnancy study.

This chain uses TRBV30 with TRBJ2-2, with 9 positions matching TRBD2. The trim removed 6 bases at V and 4 bases at J, leaving 9 bases unmatched. The CDR3 runs 15 residues. CDR1 GTSNPN and CDR2 SVGIG come from the germline V gene (reference sequence). CDR3 residues: CACNGGGRATGELFF. In DNA form, the CDR3 reads TGTGCCTGTAATGGCGGCGGGAGGGCCACCGGGGAGCTGTTTTTT.

V gene TRBV27 combines with J gene TRBJ1-2; 7 bases line up with TRBD1. V was pared by 5 bases and J by 4 bases, with 16 bases of the junction left unmatched. CDR1 and CDR2 from the germline V gene are MNHEY and SMNVEV (reference sequence). The length of the CDR3 is 17 residues. CDR3 in amino acids: CASSPKGPGQIIYGYTF. The CDR3 DNA sequence: TGTGCCAGCAGTCCAAAGGGCCCGGGACAGATAATCTATGGCTACACCTTC.

The V call is TRBV27, the J call TRBJ2-1; D might be TRBD1 (5 bases). The CDR3 contains 16 residues. Germline V lookup: CDR1 MNHEY, CDR2 SMNVEV (reference sequence). V dropped 4 bases and J dropped 2 bases, with 15 bases sitting between them. In DNA form, the CDR3 reads TGTGCCAGCAGTTCACGTAGACAGCGAACCTACAATGAGCAGTTCTTC. Translated: CASSSRRQRTYNEQFF.